Listed here are 15 T cell receptor beta chains from one sample, sequenced in a study of blood T cell repertoires in COVID-19. Produced via immunoSEQ multiplex PCR; TCRdb's table is partial and in-frame only. The data show around 170,000 clones, more than 85% seen once. Sequencing used peripheral blood. Every receptor here comes from a man aged 60 to 75 with COVID-19, enrolled during active disease.

CDR3 sequence reads: CASSTDRQGKSVGNQPQHF. The CDR3 DNA is TGTGCCAGCAGTACAGATCGGCAGGGGAAGTCGGTCGGGAATCAGCCCCAGCATTTT. J is TRBJ1-5 and V is TRBV28; tentatively, D is TRBD1 (6 bases). Trimming left V 5 bases short and J 4 bases short, with 27 bases between. Germline CDR1 reads MDHEN; CDR2 reads SYDVKM. The CDR3 length is 19 residues.

V gene TRBV6-2 or TRBV6-3 combines with J gene TRBJ2-7; 8 nucleotides align to TRBD2. The CDR3 is 19 amino acids. Germline V lookup: CDR1 MNHEY, CDR2 SVGEGT. The J segment lost 2 bases and the V segment lost 4 bases, leaving 19 bases of the junction unmatched. CDR3 sequence reads: CASSFLGSPRLANAYEQYF. CDR3 DNA sequence: TGTGCCAGCAGTTTTTTAGGATCTCCCCGACTAGCGAACGCCTACGAGCAGTACTTC.

The chain joins TRBV4-2 to TRBJ2-1; 13 nucleotides agree with TRBD2. Germline assignment: CDR1 LGHNA and CDR2 YNFKEQ. J lost 7 bases, V lost 0 bases, and 15 bases had no gene match. The CDR3 length is 20 residues. The CDR3 loop is CASSQDRLTRTSGSRNEQFF. CDR3 coding DNA: TGTGCCAGCAGCCAAGATCGCCTGACGCGGACTAGCGGGAGCCGAAATGAGCAGTTCTTC.

The V and J genes are TRBV29-1 and TRBJ1-2; TRBD1 agrees at 8 bases. Germline V gene lookup returns CDR1 SQVTM and CDR2 ANQGSEA. J was trimmed by 8 bases and V by 6 bases; bases with no gene match: 11. The length of the CDR3 is 13 residues. The DNA for the CDR3 is TGCAGCGTCGGACTCGGGACAGGTCGCGGCTACACCTTC. Amino acids: CSVGLGTGRGYTF.

The rearrangement joins TRBV5-1 to TRBJ2-7; D might be TRBD1 (6 bases). This CDR3 spans 17 amino acids. V lost 0 bases to trimming and J lost 5 bases, with 21 bases between them. Germline V CDR1 and CDR2: SGHRS, YFSETQ. Written as DNA, the CDR3 is TGCGCCAGCAGCTTGGGGGACAAATCCCAGCCGAGGGACGAGCAGTACTTC. Translation: CASSLGDKSQPRDEQYF.

The chain has TRBV11-3 and TRBJ2-2; the D gene is possibly TRBD1 (6 bases). CDR3 length: 16 residues. V lost 2 bases, J lost 4 bases, and 14 bases lay in between. The V gene's germline CDR1 is SGHNT and CDR2 YENEEA. CDR3 region: CASSLRGILFTGELFF. CDR3 sequence (DNA): TGTGCCAGCAGCTTAAGGGGGATATTGTTCACCGGGGAGCTGTTTTTT.

V is TRBV5-1 and J is TRBJ1-4, with D tentatively TRBD1 (5 bases). Per the germline V gene, CDR1 is SGHRS and CDR2 is YFSETQ. The CDR3 covers 13 residues. V lost 9 bases and J 6 bases, leaving 15 bases between the germline ends. The CDR3 DNA reads as TGCGCCACCCGGGGGTCGGCGGATGAAAAACTGTTTTTT. This encodes CATRGSADEKLFF.

This chain uses TRBV3-1 (or the pseudogene TRBV3-2) with TRBJ1-6, with 9 bases identical to TRBD1. The CDR3 runs to 16 residues. V was clipped by 5 bases and J by 11 bases; unmatched bases: 13. CDR1 and CDR2 from the germline V gene are LGHDT and YNNKEL (reference sequence). In DNA form, the CDR3 reads TGTGCCAGCAGCTTCGACTTGGGACAGGGTTTTGCACCCCTCCACTTT. It encodes CASSFDLGQGFAPLHF.

The V and J genes are TRBV18 and TRBJ2-7; D remains ambiguous. Germline lookup yields CDR1 KGHSH and CDR2 LQKENI. The CDR3 has 11 amino acids. Trimming removed 6 bases at V and 6 bases at J, with 9 bases between. The CDR3 DNA follows: TGTGCCAGCTCCCTAGATAGCGAGCAGTACTTC. Protein: CASSLDSEQYF.

This clone was detected a few times. V and J are TRBV7-9 and TRBJ1-2, with D tentatively TRBD1 (6 bases). This CDR3 has 14 residues. Trimming left V 3 bases short and J 7 bases short, with 15 bases between. The germline V gene has CDR1 SEHNR and CDR2 FQNEAQ (reference sequence). CDR3 nucleotide sequence: TGTGCCAGCAGCTTTGCAGGGGAGTCAAGTGGCTACACCTTC. Residues: CASSFAGESSGYTF.

The rearrangement links TRBV7-2 to TRBJ2-7, with TRBD1 matching 9 bases. CDR3 length: 17 residues. V lost 4 bases to trimming and J lost 1 base; unmatched junction nucleotides: 11. Per germline, CDR1 SGHTA and CDR2 FQGNSA. The CDR3 here is CASSSPGQGRHSYEQYF. CDR3 coding DNA: TGTGCCAGCAGCTCCCCGGGACAGGGAAGACATTCCTACGAGCAGTACTTC.

This chain uses TRBV6-5 with TRBJ2-7; D remains ambiguous. Germline assignment: CDR1 MNHEY and CDR2 SVGAGI. CDR3 size: 12 residues. The germline V and J ends were trimmed by 2 bases and 7 bases, with 9 bases remaining between them. The CDR3 region is CASSYAGREQYF. Written as DNA, the CDR3 is TGTGCCAGCAGTTACGCCGGTCGGGAGCAGTACTTC.

The chain joins TRBV6-5 to TRBJ1-2, with a possible D match to TRBD1 (6 bases). This CDR3 is built from 14 residues. V was trimmed by 7 bases and J by 7 bases, leaving 19 bases between them. Germline V gene lookup returns CDR1 MNHEY and CDR2 SVGAGI. The CDR3: CASKLGQLTPGYTF. CDR3 coding DNA: TGTGCCAGCAAATTAGGACAGTTAACCCCTGGCTACACCTTC.

V is TRBV5-4 and J is TRBJ2-2; perhaps TRBD2 as D (6 bases). V was pared by 0 bases and J by 4 bases, with 16 bases between. CDR1 SGHNT and CDR2 YYREEE come from the germline V gene (reference sequence). There are 17 residues in the CDR3. CDR3: CASSLGDAGLGTGELFF. The CDR3 DNA follows: TGTGCCAGCAGCTTGGGGGATGCGGGATTGGGCACCGGGGAGCTGTTTTTT.

The chain combines TRBV7-9 with TRBJ1-2, with D perhaps matching TRBD1 (5 bases). V shed 7 bases and J shed 3 bases, with 15 bases lying between them. Germline loops: CDR1 SEHNR, CDR2 FQNEAQ (reference sequence). The CDR3 extends over 14 amino acids. The CDR3 loop is CASTKRGGDYGYTF. For the CDR3, the DNA is TGTGCCAGCACCAAACGGGGGGGGGACTATGGCTACACCTTC.